This record looks at one TCR beta chain sequence and its context. CDR1 is SGHKS, CDR2 YYEKEE, per germline (reference sequence). Trimming removed 3 bases from V and 4 bases from J, with 10 bases in between. The CDR3 sequence is 13 residues long. The repertoire was sequenced with immunoSEQ multiplex PCR; TCRdb's copy has only in-frame clones and lacks some. Here the sample spans 95,000 to 100,000 clones, 70% to 85% being singletons. The data originate from a study of cytotoxic CD8 clonotypes in ibrutinib-treated CLL. The specimen comprised PBMCs, sampled after 12 months of ibrutinib treatment. The TCR was taken from a human donor with chronic lymphocytic leukemia. The V and J genes are TRBV5-5 and TRBJ1-1; weak D call: TRBD1 (5 bases). CDR3 amino acids: CASSWDRVTEAFF. The CDR3 DNA reads TGTGCCAGCAGCTGGGACCGCGTCACTGAAGCTTTCTTT.